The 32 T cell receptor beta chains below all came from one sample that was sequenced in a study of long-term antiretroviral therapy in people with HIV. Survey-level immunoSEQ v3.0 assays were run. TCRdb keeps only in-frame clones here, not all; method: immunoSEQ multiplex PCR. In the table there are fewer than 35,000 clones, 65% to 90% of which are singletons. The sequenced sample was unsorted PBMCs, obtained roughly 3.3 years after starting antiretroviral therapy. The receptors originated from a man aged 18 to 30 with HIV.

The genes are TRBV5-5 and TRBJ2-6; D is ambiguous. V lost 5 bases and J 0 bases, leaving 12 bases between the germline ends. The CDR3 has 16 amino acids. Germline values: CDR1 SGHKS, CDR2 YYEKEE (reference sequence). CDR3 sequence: CASSLEPGSGANVLTF. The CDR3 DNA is TGTGCCAGCAGTCTCGAGCCCGGCTCTGGGGCCAACGTCCTGACTTTC.

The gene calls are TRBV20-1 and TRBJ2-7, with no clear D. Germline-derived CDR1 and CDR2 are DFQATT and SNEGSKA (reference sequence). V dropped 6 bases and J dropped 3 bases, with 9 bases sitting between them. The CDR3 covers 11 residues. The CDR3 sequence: CSAPWNYEQYF. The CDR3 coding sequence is TGCAGTGCACCGTGGAACTACGAGCAGTACTTC.

The CDR3 DNA sequence: TGTGCCAGCAGCTTGTTGGCGACAGGGGGAGAAGCTTTCTTT. It yields the protein CASSLLATGGEAFF. The rearrangement joins TRBV13 to TRBJ1-1, with 9 positions matching TRBD1. Losses at the gene ends were 3 bases for V and 8 bases for J; bases not matched to a gene: 7. The CDR3 is 14 residues long. The V gene's germline CDR1 is PRHDT and CDR2 FYEKMQ (reference sequence).

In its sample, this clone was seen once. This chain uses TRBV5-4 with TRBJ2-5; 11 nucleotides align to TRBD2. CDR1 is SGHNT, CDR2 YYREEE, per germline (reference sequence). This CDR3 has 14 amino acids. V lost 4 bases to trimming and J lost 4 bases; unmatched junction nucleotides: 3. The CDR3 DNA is TGTGCCAGCAGCCGAGGACTAGCGGGAGAGACCCAGTACTTC. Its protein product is CASSRGLAGETQYF. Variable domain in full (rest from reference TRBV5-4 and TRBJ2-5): ETGVTQSPTHLIKTRGQQVTLRCSSQSGHNTVSWYQQALGQGPQFIFQYYREEENGRGNFPPRFSGLQFPNYSSELNVNALELDDSALYLCASSRGLAGETQYFGPGTRLLVL.

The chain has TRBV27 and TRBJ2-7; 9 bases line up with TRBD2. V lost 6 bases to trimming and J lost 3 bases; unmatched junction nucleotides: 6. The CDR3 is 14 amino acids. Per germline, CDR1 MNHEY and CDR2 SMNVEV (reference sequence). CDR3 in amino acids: CASSPSGAVYEQYF. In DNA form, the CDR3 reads TGTGCCAGCAGCCCTAGCGGGGCTGTCTACGAGCAGTACTTC.

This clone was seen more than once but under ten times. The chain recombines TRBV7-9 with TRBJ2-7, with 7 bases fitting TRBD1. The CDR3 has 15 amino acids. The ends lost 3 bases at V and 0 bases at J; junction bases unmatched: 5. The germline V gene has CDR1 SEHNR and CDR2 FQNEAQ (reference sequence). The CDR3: CASSFKSGGSYEQYF. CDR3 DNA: TGTGCCAGCAGCTTTAAGTCAGGGGGCTCCTACGAGCAGTACTTC.

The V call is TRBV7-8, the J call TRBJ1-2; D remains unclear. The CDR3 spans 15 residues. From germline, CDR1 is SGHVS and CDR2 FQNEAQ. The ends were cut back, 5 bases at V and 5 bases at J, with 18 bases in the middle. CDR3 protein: CASSPLLSVTYGYTF. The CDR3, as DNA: TGTGCCAGCAGCCCCCTCTTGTCTGTTACTTATGGCTACACCTTC.

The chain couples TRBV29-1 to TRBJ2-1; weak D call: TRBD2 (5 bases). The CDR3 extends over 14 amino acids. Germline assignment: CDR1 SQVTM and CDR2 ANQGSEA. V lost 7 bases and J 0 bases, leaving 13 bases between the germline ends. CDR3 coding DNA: TGCAGCGCCGAGGGAAGTGGCTCCTACAATGAGCAGTTCTTC. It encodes CSAEGSGSYNEQFF.

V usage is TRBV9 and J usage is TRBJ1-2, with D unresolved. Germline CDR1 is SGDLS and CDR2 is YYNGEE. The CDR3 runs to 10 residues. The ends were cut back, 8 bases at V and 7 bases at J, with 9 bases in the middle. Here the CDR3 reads CARIEAGYTF. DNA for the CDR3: TGTGCCAGAATTGAGGCTGGCTACACCTTC.

CDR3 coding DNA: TGTGCCAGCACCGGGGGGGCTTGGAATGAGCAGTTCTTC. This sequence encodes CASTGGAWNEQFF. V gene TRBV13 combines with J gene TRBJ2-1, with TRBD2 matching over 8 bases. J lost 7 bases, V lost 7 bases, and 6 bases had no gene match. Germline loops: CDR1 PRHDT, CDR2 FYEKMQ (reference sequence). The CDR3 is made up of 13 amino acids.

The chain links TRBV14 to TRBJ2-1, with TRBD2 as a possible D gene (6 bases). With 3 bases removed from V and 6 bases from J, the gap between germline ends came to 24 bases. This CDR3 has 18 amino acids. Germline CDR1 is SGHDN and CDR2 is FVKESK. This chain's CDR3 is CASSHGRREHRDRNEQFF. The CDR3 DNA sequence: TGTGCCAGCAGCCACGGACGGCGGGAACACCGCGACCGCAATGAGCAGTTCTTC.

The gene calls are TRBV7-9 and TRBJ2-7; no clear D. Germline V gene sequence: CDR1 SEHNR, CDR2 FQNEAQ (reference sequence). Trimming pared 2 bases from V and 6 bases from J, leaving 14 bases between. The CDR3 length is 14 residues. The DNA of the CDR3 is TGTGCCAGCAGCTTAAATGAACTACTGAGCGAGCAGTACTTC. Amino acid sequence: CASSLNELLSEQYF.

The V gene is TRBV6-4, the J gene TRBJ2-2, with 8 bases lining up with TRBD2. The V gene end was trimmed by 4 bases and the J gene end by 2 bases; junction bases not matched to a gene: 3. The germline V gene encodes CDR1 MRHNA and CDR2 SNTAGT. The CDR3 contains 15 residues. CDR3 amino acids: CASSASGHNTGELFF. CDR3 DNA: TGTGCCAGCAGTGCTAGCGGGCACAACACCGGGGAGCTGTTTTTT.

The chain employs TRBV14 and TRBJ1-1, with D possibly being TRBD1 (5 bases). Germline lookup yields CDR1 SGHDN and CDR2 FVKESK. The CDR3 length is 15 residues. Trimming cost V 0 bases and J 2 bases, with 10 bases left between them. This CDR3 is CASSQEWGRNTEAFF. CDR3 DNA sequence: TGTGCCAGCAGCCAAGAATGGGGACGAAACACTGAAGCTTTCTTT.

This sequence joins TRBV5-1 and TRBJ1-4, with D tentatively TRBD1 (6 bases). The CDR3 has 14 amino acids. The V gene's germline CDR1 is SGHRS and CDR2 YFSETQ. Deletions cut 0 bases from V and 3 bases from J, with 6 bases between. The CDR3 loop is CASSLGTANEKLFF. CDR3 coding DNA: TGCGCCAGCAGCTTGGGGACAGCTAATGAAAAACTGTTTTTT.

DNA of the CDR3: TGTGCCAGCAGTGACTACACCCCGGGGGACACTGAAGCTTTCTTT. As protein: CASSDYTPGDTEAFF. V is TRBV2 and J is TRBJ1-1, with a weak D call TRBD1 (5 bases). From germline, CDR1 is SNHLY and CDR2 FYNNEI. This CDR3 comprises 15 residues. Trimming removed 3 bases from V and 3 bases from J, with 14 bases in between.

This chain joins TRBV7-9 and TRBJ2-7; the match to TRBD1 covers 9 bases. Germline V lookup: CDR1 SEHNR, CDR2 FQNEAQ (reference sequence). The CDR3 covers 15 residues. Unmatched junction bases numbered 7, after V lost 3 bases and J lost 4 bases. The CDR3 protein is CASSFQGQGRYEQYF. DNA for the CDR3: TGTGCCAGCAGCTTCCAGGGACAGGGAAGGTACGAGCAGTACTTC.

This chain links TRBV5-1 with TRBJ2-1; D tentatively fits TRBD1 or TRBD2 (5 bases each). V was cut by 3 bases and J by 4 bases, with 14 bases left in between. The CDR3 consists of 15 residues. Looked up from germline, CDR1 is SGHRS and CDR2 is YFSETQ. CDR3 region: CASSSEGTVYNEQFF. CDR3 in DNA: TGCGCCAGCAGCTCCGAAGGGACGGTTTACAATGAGCAGTTCTTC.

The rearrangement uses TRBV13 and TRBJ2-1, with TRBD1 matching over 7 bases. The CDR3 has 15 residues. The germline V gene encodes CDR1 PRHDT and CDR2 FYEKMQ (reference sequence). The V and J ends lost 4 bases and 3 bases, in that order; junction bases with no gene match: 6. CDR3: CASSSRDRDYNEQFF. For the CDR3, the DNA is TGTGCCAGCAGCTCAAGGGACAGAGACTACAATGAGCAGTTCTTC.

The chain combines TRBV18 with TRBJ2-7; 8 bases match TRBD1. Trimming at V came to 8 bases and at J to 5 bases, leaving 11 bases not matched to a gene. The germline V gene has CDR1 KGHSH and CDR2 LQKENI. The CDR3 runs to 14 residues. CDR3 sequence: CASRRTGKKNEQYF. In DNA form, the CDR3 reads TGTGCCAGCCGAAGGACAGGGAAGAAGAACGAGCAGTACTTC.

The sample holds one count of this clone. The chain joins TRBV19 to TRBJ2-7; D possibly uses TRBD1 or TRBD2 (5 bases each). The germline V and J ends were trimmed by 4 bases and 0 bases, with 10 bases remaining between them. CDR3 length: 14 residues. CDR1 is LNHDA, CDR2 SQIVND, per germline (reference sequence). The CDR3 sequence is CASSTGTHSYEQYF. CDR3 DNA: TGTGCCAGTAGTACCGGGACCCACTCCTACGAGCAGTACTTC.

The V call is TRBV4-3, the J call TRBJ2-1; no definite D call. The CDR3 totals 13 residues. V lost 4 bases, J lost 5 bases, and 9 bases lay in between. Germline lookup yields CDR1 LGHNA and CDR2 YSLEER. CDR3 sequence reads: CASSPGVNNEQFF. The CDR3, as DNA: TGCGCCAGCAGCCCCGGAGTCAACAATGAGCAGTTCTTC.

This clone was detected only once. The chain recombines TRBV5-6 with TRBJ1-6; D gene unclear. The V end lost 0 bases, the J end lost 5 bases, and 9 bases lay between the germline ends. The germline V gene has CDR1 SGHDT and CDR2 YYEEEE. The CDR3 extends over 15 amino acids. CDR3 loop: CASSLGRYHNSPLHF. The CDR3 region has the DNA TGTGCCAGCAGCTTGGGCCGGTATCATAATTCACCCCTCCACTTT.

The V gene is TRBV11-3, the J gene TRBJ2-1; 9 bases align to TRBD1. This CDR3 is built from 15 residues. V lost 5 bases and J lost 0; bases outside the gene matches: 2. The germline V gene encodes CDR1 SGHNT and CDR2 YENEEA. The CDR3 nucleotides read TGTGCCAGCAGCGCGACAGGGGGCTCCTACAATGAGCAGTTCTTC. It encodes CASSATGGSYNEQFF.

The CDR3 bases are TGCGCCAGCAGCCATCGGGACAGCTTCTATGAAGCTTTCTTT. This translates into CASSHRDSFYEAFF. This chain joins TRBV4-1 and TRBJ1-1, with 7 nucleotides matching TRBD1. The CDR3 consists of 14 residues. V trimming: 3 bases; J trimming: 7 bases; junction bases outside the gene matches: 8. Germline V gene lookup returns CDR1 MGHRA and CDR2 YSYEKL.

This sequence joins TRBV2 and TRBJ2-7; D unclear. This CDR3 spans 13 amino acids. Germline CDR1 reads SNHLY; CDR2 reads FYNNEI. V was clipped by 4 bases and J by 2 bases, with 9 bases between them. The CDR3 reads CASSVSPTYEQYF. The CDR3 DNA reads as TGTGCCAGCAGTGTGTCGCCAACCTACGAGCAGTACTTC.

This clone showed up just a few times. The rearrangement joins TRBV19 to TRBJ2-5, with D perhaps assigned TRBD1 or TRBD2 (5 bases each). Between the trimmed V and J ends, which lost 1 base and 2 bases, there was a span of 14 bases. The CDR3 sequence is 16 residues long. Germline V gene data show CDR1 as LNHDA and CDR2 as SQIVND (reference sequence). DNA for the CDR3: TGTGCCAGTAGTATAGTCGGGGCAGGGATTCAAGAGACCCAGTACTTC. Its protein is CASSIVGAGIQETQYF.

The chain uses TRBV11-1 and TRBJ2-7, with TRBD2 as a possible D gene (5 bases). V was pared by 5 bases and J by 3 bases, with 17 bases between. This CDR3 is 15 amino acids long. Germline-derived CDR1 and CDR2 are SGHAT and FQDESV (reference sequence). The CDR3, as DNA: TGTGCCAGCAGCCCGTCCCCCGCTCGGGGCTACGAGCAGTACTTC. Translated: CASSPSPARGYEQYF.

CDR3 DNA sequence: TGTGCCACCAGCAGAGATGGGAGGGGGCGCGCCTACACCTTC. It is translated as CATSRDGRGRAYTF. This sequence joins TRBV15 and TRBJ1-2, with 7 bases that match TRBD1. From germline, CDR1 is LNHNV and CDR2 YYDKDF (reference sequence). The CDR3 extends over 14 amino acids. V lost 0 bases to trimming and J lost 10 bases; unmatched junction nucleotides: 8.

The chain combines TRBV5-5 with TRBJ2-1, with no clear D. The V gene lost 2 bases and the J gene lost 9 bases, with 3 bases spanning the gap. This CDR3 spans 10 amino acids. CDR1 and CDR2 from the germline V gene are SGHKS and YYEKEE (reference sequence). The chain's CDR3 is CASSFGEQFF. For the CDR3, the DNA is TGTGCCAGCAGCTTCGGTGAGCAGTTCTTC.

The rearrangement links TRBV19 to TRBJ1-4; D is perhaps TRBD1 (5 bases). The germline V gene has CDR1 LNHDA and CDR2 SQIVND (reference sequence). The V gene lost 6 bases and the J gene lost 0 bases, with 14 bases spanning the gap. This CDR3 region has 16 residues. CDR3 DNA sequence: TGTGCCAGTAGCCGGACACCCCCCCCAACTAATGAAAAACTGTTTTTT. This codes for CASSRTPPPTNEKLFF.

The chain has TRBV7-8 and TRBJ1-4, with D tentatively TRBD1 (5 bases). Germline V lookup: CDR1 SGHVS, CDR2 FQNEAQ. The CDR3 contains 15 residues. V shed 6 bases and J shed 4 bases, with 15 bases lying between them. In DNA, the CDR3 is TGTGCCAGCAGGGTAGACGGGGGGGGTAATGAAAAACTGTTTTTT. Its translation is CASRVDGGGNEKLFF.